This TCR beta chain is from a study of blood T cell repertoires in COVID-19. Study as a whole: Both acute and convalescent COVID-19 samples were obtained from the United States, Italy and Spain.

Participants spanned ages about 18 to 100 years and resided in 24 US areas. Sequencing used immunoSEQ multiplex PCR; TCRdb keeps in-frame clones, though not all of them. The data contain about 270,000 clones, less than 95% of them singletons. Germline V gives CDR1 SNHLY, CDR2 FYNNEI. Trimming removed 3 bases from V and 8 bases from J; junction bases left unmatched: 4. CDR3 length: 13 amino acids. The sequenced material came from PBMCs or T cells enriched from blood (not recorded which). This TCR was sampled from a man aged 40-50 years who had been exposed to COVID-19. The V gene is TRBV2, the J gene TRBJ1-2; 9 bases line up with TRBD1. The CDR3 coding sequence is TGTGCCAGCAGTGAGGGACAGGGTAAGGGCTACACCTTC. This translates into CASSEGQGKGYTF. The full variable domain, with the rest looked up from reference TRBV2 and TRBJ1-2, is EPEVTQTPSHQVTQMGQEVILRCVPISNHLYFYWYRQILGQKVEFLVSFYNNEISEKSEIFDDQFSVERPDGSNFTLKIRSTKLEDSAMYFCASSEGQGKGYTFGSGTRLTVV.